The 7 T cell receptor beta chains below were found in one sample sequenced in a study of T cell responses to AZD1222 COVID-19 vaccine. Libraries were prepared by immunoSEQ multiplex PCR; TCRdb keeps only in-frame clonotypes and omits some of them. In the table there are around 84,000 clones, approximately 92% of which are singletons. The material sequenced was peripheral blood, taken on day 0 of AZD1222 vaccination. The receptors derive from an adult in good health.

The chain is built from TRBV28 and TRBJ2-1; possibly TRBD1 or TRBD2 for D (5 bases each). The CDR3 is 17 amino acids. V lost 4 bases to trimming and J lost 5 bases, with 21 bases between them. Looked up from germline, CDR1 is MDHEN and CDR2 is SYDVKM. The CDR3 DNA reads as TGTGCCAGCAGTTCGCCCAGGGACCCGAATTCTAACAATGAGCAGTTCTTC. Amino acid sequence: CASSSPRDPNSNNEQFF. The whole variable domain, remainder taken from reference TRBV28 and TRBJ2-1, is DVKVTQSSRYLVKRTGEKVFLECVQDMDHENMFWYRQDPGLGLRLIYFSYDVKMKEKGDIPEGYSVSREKKERFSLILESASTNQTSMYLCASSSPRDPNSNNEQFFGPGTRLTVL.

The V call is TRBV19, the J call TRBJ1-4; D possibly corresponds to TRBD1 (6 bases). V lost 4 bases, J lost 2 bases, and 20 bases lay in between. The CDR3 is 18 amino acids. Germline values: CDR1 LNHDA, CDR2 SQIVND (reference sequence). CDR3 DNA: TGTGCCAGTAGTAGAACAGGGAACCACGGGAGCACTAATGAAAAACTGTTTTTT. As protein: CASSRTGNHGSTNEKLFF.

For the CDR3, the DNA is TGTGCCAGCACTGGACAGGGGGAAATAGAGCAGTACTTC. Translated, it gives CASTGQGEIEQYF. The V and J genes are TRBV10-3 and TRBJ2-7; TRBD1 matches 10 bases. This CDR3 has 13 residues. Germline values: CDR1 ENHRY, CDR2 SYGVKD. The V gene end was trimmed by 10 bases and the J gene end by 7 bases; junction bases not matched to a gene: 10.

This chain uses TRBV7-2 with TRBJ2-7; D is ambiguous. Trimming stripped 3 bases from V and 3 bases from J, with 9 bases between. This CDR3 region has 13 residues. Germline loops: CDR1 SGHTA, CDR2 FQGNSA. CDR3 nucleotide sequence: TGTGCCAGCAGCTTTGCGAGAAACTACGAGCAGTACTTC. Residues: CASSFARNYEQYF. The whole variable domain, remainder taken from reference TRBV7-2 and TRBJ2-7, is GAGVSQSPSNKVTEKGKDVELRCDPISGHTALYWYRQSLGQGLEFLIYFQGNSAPDKSGLPSDRFSAERTGGSVSTLTIQRTQQEDSAVYLCASSFARNYEQYFGPGTRLTVT.

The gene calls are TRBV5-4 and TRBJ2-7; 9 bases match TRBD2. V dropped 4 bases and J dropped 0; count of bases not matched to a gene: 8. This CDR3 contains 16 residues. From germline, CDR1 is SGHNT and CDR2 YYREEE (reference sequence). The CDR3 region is CASSPPISGSSYEQYF. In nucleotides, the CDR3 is TGTGCCAGCAGCCCGCCCATTAGCGGGAGCTCCTACGAGCAGTACTTC.

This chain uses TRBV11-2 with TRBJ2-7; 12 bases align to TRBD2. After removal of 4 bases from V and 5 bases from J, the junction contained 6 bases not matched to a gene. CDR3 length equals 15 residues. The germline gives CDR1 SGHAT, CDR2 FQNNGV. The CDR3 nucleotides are TGTGCCAGCAGCTCCAGACTAGCGGGAGCCCACGAGCAGTACTTC. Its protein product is CASSSRLAGAHEQYF.

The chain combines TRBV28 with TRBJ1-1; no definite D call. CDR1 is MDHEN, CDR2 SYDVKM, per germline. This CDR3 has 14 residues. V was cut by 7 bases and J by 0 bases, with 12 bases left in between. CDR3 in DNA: TGTGCCAGCACATGGGTTGACATGAACACTGAAGCTTTCTTT. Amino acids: CASTWVDMNTEAFF.